What follows are 29 T cell receptor beta chains derived from one specimen sequenced in a study of blood T cell repertoires in COVID-19. Some clones are missing from TCRdb's copy, which holds only in-frame ones; the method was immunoSEQ multiplex PCR. The data contain some 74,000 clones, roughly 84% of them seen just once; the ten biggest clones take up around 41%. The sample taken for sequencing was peripheral blood. The receptors were gathered from a man older than 75 with acute or convalescent COVID-19.

The chain recombines TRBV4-1 with TRBJ2-5; D might be TRBD2 (6 bases). Between the trimmed V and J ends, which lost 3 bases and 2 bases, there was a span of 16 bases. The length of the CDR3 is 16 residues. The V gene's germline CDR1 is MGHRA and CDR2 YSYEKL. CDR3 sequence: CASSQLFRDFQETQYF. CDR3 in DNA: TGCGCCAGCAGCCAGCTCTTCCGGGACTTTCAAGAGACCCAGTACTTC.

The chain joins TRBV6-4 to TRBJ1-5, with D perhaps matching TRBD1 (6 bases). This CDR3 region has 15 residues. Trimming removed 10 bases at V and 6 bases at J, with 22 bases between. The germline V gene has CDR1 MRHNA and CDR2 SNTAGT. The CDR3 protein is CATGTGGRFLQPQHF. The CDR3 nucleotides are TGTGCCACGGGGACGGGGGGCCGATTTCTTCAGCCCCAGCATTTT.

The rearrangement links TRBV28 to TRBJ2-7; D perhaps matches TRBD2 (7 bases). Looked up from germline, CDR1 is MDHEN and CDR2 is SYDVKM. V lost 10 bases to trimming and J lost 2 bases, with 21 bases between them. CDR3 length equals 15 residues. The CDR3 nucleotides read TGTGCCACCCGCGGGGTAGGGGGAGGGGCCTACGAGCAGTACTTC. It translates to CATRGVGGGAYEQYF.

The chain combines TRBV10-3 with TRBJ1-1, with TRBD1 matching over 12 bases. This CDR3 spans 13 amino acids. V lost 8 bases, J lost 6 bases, and 4 bases stayed unmatched. CDR1 and CDR2 from the germline V gene are ENHRY and SYGVKD. The CDR3 region is CAIGTGGASEAFF. The DNA for the CDR3 is TGTGCCATCGGGACAGGGGGCGCCTCTGAAGCTTTCTTT.

The rearrangement uses TRBV7-9 and TRBJ1-5, with D possibly matching TRBD1 (6 bases). Trimming removed 3 bases from V and 6 bases from J, with 15 bases in between. This CDR3 spans 15 amino acids. The V gene's germline CDR1 is SEHNR and CDR2 FQNEAQ (reference sequence). The CDR3 here is CASSLGQGRGQPQHF. As DNA, the CDR3 is TGTGCCAGCAGCTTGGGCCAGGGGAGAGGTCAGCCCCAGCATTTT.

CDR3 coding DNA: TGTGCCAGCAGCTCTCCGACAGGACTGGGCGGCTACACCTTC. Encoded protein: CASSSPTGLGGYTF. This chain uses TRBV11-2 with TRBJ1-2, with D possibly TRBD1 on 6 matching bases. Per the germline V gene, CDR1 is SGHAT and CDR2 is FQNNGV. This CDR3 has 14 residues. Between the trimmed V and J ends, which lost 4 bases and 8 bases, there was a span of 17 bases.

The genes are TRBV2 and TRBJ2-1; 13 nucleotides line up with TRBD2. The junction had 2 bases not matched to a gene; V was cut back by 5 bases and J by 4 bases. Germline V lookup: CDR1 SNHLY, CDR2 FYNNEI. The length of the CDR3 is 15 residues. The CDR3 coding sequence is TGTGCCAGCAGTATGACTAGCGGGAGGTACAATGAGCAGTTCTTC. Translating it yields CASSMTSGRYNEQFF.

The chain recombines TRBV6-2 or TRBV6-3 with TRBJ2-5, with 9 bases matching TRBD1. J lost 5 bases, V lost 6 bases, and 13 bases had no gene match. The CDR3 is made up of 16 amino acids. Germline V gene lookup returns CDR1 MNHEY and CDR2 SVGEGT. The CDR3 DNA reads as TGTGCCAGCAGCCTCGGACAGGGGACGTCGAAGGAGACCCAGTACTTC. Translation gives CASSLGQGTSKETQYF.

The chain recombines TRBV19 with TRBJ1-5, with 9 positions matching TRBD1. Germline V gene lookup returns CDR1 LNHDA and CDR2 SQIVND (reference sequence). The CDR3 loop spans 15 amino acids. V lost 7 bases and J lost 6; bases outside the gene matches: 10. CDR3 in amino acids: CASMQDRGSSQPQHF. The CDR3 DNA sequence: TGTGCCAGTATGCAGGACAGGGGAAGTAGTCAGCCCCAGCATTTT.

The genes are TRBV5-4 and TRBJ2-7; 11 bases map to TRBD2. Germline V CDR1 and CDR2: SGHNT, YYREEE (reference sequence). V lost 0 bases and J lost 4; bases outside the gene matches: 3. The CDR3 consists of 15 residues. This CDR3 is CASSLGLAGTYEQYF. The CDR3 coding sequence is TGTGCCAGCAGCTTGGGACTAGCGGGGACTTACGAGCAGTACTTC.

This clone was observed a few times. This rearrangement joins TRBV5-4 to TRBJ1-2, with 7 bases identical to TRBD1. The J segment lost 0 bases and the V segment lost 3 bases, leaving 5 bases of the junction unmatched. This CDR3 has 15 residues. Per germline, CDR1 SGHNT and CDR2 YYREEE (reference sequence). CDR3 bases: TGTGCCAGCAGCTACCGGACAGGACCTAACTATGGCTACACCTTC. Its translation is CASSYRTGPNYGYTF.

This chain joins TRBV2 and TRBJ2-7; D remains ambiguous. Trimming took 0 bases from V and 5 from J, leaving 14 bases between them. The CDR3 sequence is 15 residues long. The germline V gene encodes CDR1 SNHLY and CDR2 FYNNEI. For the CDR3, the DNA is TGTGCCAGCAGTGAAGCGATGATCCCCTCTAACGAGCAGTACTTC. Its translation is CASSEAMIPSNEQYF.

The rearrangement links TRBV5-5 to TRBJ1-6, with a possible D match to TRBD1 (6 bases). Germline V gene data show CDR1 as SGHKS and CDR2 as YYEKEE (reference sequence). This CDR3 spans 16 amino acids. Trimming took off 2 bases at V and 3 bases at J, with 12 bases between the two ends. The CDR3, as DNA: TGTGCCAGCAGCTTTTCAGGGGAAATCTATAATTCACCCCTCCACTTT. Translated: CASSFSGEIYNSPLHF.

A note on this clone: Without the conserved terminal phenylalanine or tryptophan, this CDR3 likely stems from a read error. The DNA is omitted, as the CDR3 cannot be located on it reliably, and the CDR3 follows TCRdb's listing. The V call is TRBV18, the J call TRBJ2-7; the table gives TRBD1 as D, unverified against the DNA. The CDR3 length is 15 residues, termini included. Germline V gives CDR1 KGHSH, CDR2 LQKENI. CDR3 loop: CASSQATLCRESPSL.

The chain links TRBV15 to TRBJ1-3; no definite D call. V lost 2 bases, J lost 4 bases, and 6 bases lay in between. Germline assignment: CDR1 LNHNV and CDR2 YYDKDF (reference sequence). The CDR3 sequence is 13 residues long. DNA for the CDR3: TGTGCCACCAGCAGAACGCGAGGAAACACCATATATTTT. Its translation: CATSRTRGNTIYF.

The rearrangement links TRBV6-6 to TRBJ2-7, with 9 bases fitting TRBD1. Germline V CDR1 and CDR2: MNHNY, SVGAGI (reference sequence). CDR3 size: 15 residues. V dropped 0 bases and J dropped 5; count of bases not matched to a gene: 5. The CDR3 coding sequence is TGTGCCAGCAGTTACTCGAACAGGGGGCGCAACGAGCAGTACTTC. It codes for CASSYSNRGRNEQYF.

The chain recombines TRBV9 with TRBJ1-6; weak D call: TRBD1 (6 bases). Trimming shortened V by 4 bases and J by 8 bases, and 16 bases separated the two germline ends. CDR1 and CDR2 from the germline V gene are SGDLS and YYNGEE. The CDR3 is made up of 15 amino acids. The CDR3 sequence: CASSPGPQGHSPLHF. CDR3 nucleotides: TGTGCCAGCAGCCCCGGTCCGCAGGGGCATTCACCCCTCCACTTT.

In this sample, this clone turned up once. The chain recombines TRBV7-3 with TRBJ2-3; 11 bases fit TRBD2. CDR1 is SGHTA and CDR2 is FQGTGA in the germline V gene. The J segment lost 2 bases and the V segment lost 5 bases, leaving 3 bases of the junction unmatched. The CDR3 extends over 15 amino acids. The CDR3 DNA reads as TGTGCCAGCAGCATGACTAGCGGGGCCACAGATACGCAGTATTTT. Residues: CASSMTSGATDTQYF.

The J gene is TRBJ2-7, the V gene TRBV5-6, with D tentatively TRBD2 (5 bases). Germline lookup yields CDR1 SGHDT and CDR2 YYEEEE. CDR3 length: 13 residues. V lost 2 bases and J lost 7, with 13 bases in between. CDR3: CASSFRASGEQYF. The CDR3, as DNA: TGTGCCAGCAGCTTTCGGGCCTCGGGGGAGCAGTACTTC.

This chain joins TRBV6-5 and TRBJ2-7; 7 bases match TRBD1. Germline loops: CDR1 MNHEY, CDR2 SVGAGI. The J segment lost 2 bases and the V segment lost 6 bases, leaving 10 bases of the junction unmatched. The CDR3 totals 15 residues. For the CDR3, the DNA is TGTGCCAGCAGCTCATACAGGGGAGACCCCTACGAGCAGTACTTC. Residues: CASSSYRGDPYEQYF.

The rearrangement links TRBV19 to TRBJ1-1, with a possible D match to TRBD1 (6 bases). V was cut by 5 bases and J by 4 bases, with 14 bases left in between. The germline V gene encodes CDR1 LNHDA and CDR2 SQIVND (reference sequence). CDR3 length: 14 residues. The CDR3 spells CASSYRVAGTEAFF. Written as DNA, the CDR3 is TGTGCCAGTAGTTACAGGGTGGCCGGCACTGAAGCTTTCTTT.

The rearrangement uses TRBV25-1 and TRBJ2-2; perhaps TRBD2 as D (6 bases). CDR1 is MGHDK and CDR2 is SYGVNS in the germline V gene. V lost 8 bases, J lost 2 bases, and 9 bases lay in between. The CDR3 consists of 13 residues. This CDR3 is CASRDLNTGELFF. In DNA form, the CDR3 reads TGTGCCAGCCGGGACTTAAACACCGGGGAGCTGTTTTTT.

This chain uses TRBV28 with TRBJ2-7; TRBD1 is a possible D gene (6 bases). This CDR3 is built from 14 residues. V shed 5 bases and J shed 2 bases, with 13 bases lying between them. Germline V lookup: CDR1 MDHEN, CDR2 SYDVKM. Here the CDR3 reads CASSGKGGPYEQYF. The CDR3 nucleotides read TGTGCCAGCAGTGGGAAAGGGGGACCCTACGAGCAGTACTTC.

J is TRBJ2-1 and V is TRBV6-5; 8 bases map to TRBD1. Losses at the gene ends were 6 bases for V and 6 bases for J; bases not matched to a gene: 10. The CDR3 covers 15 residues. Germline V gene sequence: CDR1 MNHEY, CDR2 SVGAGI. CDR3 protein: CASSKDRALGNEQFF. The CDR3 DNA reads TGTGCCAGCAGCAAGGACAGGGCGCTTGGCAATGAGCAGTTCTTC.

The chain joins TRBV29-1 to TRBJ1-1, with D possibly being TRBD1 (5 bases). This CDR3 has 13 amino acids. Germline V gives CDR1 SQVTM, CDR2 ANQGSEA. Trimming cost V 6 bases and J 0 bases, with 11 bases left between them. DNA for the CDR3: TGCAGCGTCGCCGGGGGGATGAACACTGAAGCTTTCTTT. It is translated as CSVAGGMNTEAFF.

The chain recombines TRBV11-2 with TRBJ2-3, with TRBD2 identical over 10 bases. The CDR3 runs to 17 residues. Looked up from germline, CDR1 is SGHAT and CDR2 is FQNNGV. The V segment lost 5 bases and the J segment 4 bases; nucleotides outside the gene matches: 12. The CDR3 here is CASSPLLASGGADTQYF. The CDR3 region has the DNA TGTGCCAGCAGCCCCCTCCTGGCTAGCGGGGGTGCAGATACGCAGTATTTT.

The CDR3 nucleotides read TGCAGCGTTGAATCAACAGGTTCTACTCCCTACAATGAGCAGTTCTTC. The encoded protein is CSVESTGSTPYNEQFF. The chain employs TRBV29-1 and TRBJ2-1, with a possible D match to TRBD1 (5 bases). The CDR3 consists of 16 residues. V lost 2 bases and J 2 bases, leaving 16 bases between the germline ends. Germline loops: CDR1 SQVTM, CDR2 ANQGSEA.

The rearrangement links TRBV19 to TRBJ1-1; 8 positions match TRBD1. V lost 6 bases to trimming and J lost 4 bases; unmatched junction nucleotides: 7. The length of the CDR3 is 14 residues. Germline CDR1 and CDR2: LNHDA and SQIVND (reference sequence). The CDR3 is CASRGQGAGTEAFF. The CDR3 bases are TGTGCCAGTAGAGGGCAGGGGGCTGGCACTGAAGCTTTCTTT.

The chain couples TRBV20-1 to TRBJ2-7; 8 nucleotides line up with TRBD1. This CDR3 contains 11 residues. Trimming removed 7 bases from V and 3 bases from J; junction bases left unmatched: 2. Per the germline V gene, CDR1 is DFQATT and CDR2 is SNEGSKA (reference sequence). CDR3 in amino acids: CSGQGNYEQYF. DNA of the CDR3: TGCAGTGGACAGGGGAACTACGAGCAGTACTTC.